This T cell receptor (beta chain) emerged from a study of T-cell memory formation after mild COVID-19. Study-wide background: Largely donor-specific sequence clusters came from a couple of donors.

Per the germline V gene, CDR1 is MNHEY and CDR2 is SVGAGI. This CDR3 region has 16 residues. Losses at the gene ends were 2 bases for V and 1 base for J; bases not matched to a gene: 4. Constant-segment primers were used for 5'RACE, and the resulting TCR alpha and TCR beta cDNA libraries carried sample barcodes and UMIs. Using its own MiXCR run on the 5' RACE reads, TCRdb lists one record per CDR3 protein. Counted here are 180,000 or so distinct CDR3 sequences, roughly 16% occurring once; the ten biggest clones make up just over 2%. General study findings and limits: A second wave of clones peaked on day 37, and their SARS-CoV-2 specificity went unconfirmed.

Only a few counts were recorded for this clonotype. Its antigen remains unknown. This clonotype was sampled from an adult woman who had mild COVID-19 (a few samples of this study predate the infection). Cell type and time point are not known. Sequenced input: PBMCs or a T cell subset sorted from them (not recorded which). This chain connects TRBV6-5 to TRBJ2-3, with 9 nucleotides matching TRBD2. For the CDR3, the DNA is TGTGCCAGCAGTTACGGTAGCGGGAGACGCACAGATACGCAGTATTTT. Residues: CASSYGSGRRTDTQYF.